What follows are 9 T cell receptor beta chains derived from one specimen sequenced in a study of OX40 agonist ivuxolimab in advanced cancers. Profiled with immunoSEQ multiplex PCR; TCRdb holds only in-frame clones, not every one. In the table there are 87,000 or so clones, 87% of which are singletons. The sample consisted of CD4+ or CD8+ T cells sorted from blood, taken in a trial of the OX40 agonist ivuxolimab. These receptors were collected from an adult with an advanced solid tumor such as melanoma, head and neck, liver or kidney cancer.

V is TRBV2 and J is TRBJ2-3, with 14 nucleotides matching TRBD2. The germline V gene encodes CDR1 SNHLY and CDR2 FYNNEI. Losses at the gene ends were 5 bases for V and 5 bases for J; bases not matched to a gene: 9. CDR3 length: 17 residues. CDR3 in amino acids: CASSPNRLAGGLDTQYF. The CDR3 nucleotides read TGTGCCAGCAGTCCGAACCGACTAGCGGGGGGGCTAGATACGCAGTATTTT.

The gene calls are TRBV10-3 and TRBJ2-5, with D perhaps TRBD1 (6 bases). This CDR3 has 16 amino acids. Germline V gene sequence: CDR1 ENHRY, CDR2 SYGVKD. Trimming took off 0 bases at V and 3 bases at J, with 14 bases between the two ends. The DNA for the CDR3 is TGTGCCATCAGTGAGTCGTTGACAGGCGATAAAGAGACCCAGTACTTC. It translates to CAISESLTGDKETQYF.

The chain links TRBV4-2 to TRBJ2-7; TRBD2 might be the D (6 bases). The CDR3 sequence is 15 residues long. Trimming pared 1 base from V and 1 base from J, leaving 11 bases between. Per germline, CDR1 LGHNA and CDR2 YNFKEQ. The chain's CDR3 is CASSQGRSGSYEQYF. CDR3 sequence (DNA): TGTGCCAGCAGCCAAGGAAGAAGCGGGTCCTACGAGCAGTACTTC.

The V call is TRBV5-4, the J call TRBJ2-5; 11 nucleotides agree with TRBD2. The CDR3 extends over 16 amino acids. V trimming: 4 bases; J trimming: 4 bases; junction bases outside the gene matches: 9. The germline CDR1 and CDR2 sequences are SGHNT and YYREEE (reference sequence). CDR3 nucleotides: TGTGCCAGCAGCCTCAGGTGGCTAGCGGGGGGAGAGACCCAGTACTTC. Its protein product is CASSLRWLAGGETQYF.

The CDR3 sequence is CASSRTAIYEQYF. The CDR3 region has the DNA TGTGCCAGCAGCCGGACAGCCATATACGAGCAGTACTTC. The chain links TRBV6-5 to TRBJ2-7, with D tentatively TRBD1 (6 bases). Germline lookup yields CDR1 MNHEY and CDR2 SVGAGI. The CDR3 consists of 13 residues. Trimming took 6 bases from V and 4 from J, leaving 13 bases between them.

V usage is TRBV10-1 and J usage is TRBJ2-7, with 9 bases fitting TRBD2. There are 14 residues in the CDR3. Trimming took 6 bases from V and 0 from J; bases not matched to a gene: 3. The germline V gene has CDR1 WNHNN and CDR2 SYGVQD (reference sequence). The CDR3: CASRASGDSYEQYF. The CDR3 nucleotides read TGCGCCAGCAGGGCTAGCGGGGACTCCTACGAGCAGTACTTC.

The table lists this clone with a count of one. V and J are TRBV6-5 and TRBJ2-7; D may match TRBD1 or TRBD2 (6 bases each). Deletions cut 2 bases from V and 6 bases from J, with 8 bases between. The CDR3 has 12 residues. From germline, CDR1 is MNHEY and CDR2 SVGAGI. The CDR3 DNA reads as TGTGCCAGCAGTTACGAGGGGGGCGAGCAGTACTTC. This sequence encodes CASSYEGGEQYF.

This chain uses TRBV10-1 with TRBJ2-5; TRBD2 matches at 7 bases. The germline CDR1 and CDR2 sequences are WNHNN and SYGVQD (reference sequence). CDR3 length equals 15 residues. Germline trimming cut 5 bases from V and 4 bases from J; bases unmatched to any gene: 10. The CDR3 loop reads CASSSRRELGETQYF. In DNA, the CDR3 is TGCGCCAGCAGTTCGCGGCGGGAGTTGGGAGAGACCCAGTACTTC.

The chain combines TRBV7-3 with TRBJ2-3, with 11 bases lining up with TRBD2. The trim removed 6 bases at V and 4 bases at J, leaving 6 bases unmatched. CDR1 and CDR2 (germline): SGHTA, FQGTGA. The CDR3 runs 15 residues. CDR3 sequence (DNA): TGTGCCAGCAGTTTTAGCGGGGGGGCTGCAGATACGCAGTATTTT. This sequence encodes CASSFSGGAADTQYF.